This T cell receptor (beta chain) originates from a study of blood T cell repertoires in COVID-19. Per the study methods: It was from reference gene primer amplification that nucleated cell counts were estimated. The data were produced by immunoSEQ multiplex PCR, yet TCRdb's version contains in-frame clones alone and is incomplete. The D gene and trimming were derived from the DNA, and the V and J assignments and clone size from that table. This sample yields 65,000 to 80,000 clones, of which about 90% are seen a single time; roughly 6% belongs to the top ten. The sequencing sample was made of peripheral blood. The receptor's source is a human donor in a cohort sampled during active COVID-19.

CDR3 bases: TGTGCCAGCAGCGTAGTGTTGGGGGCAGCCGAAGCTTTCTTT. Protein product: CASSVVLGAAEAFF. V and J are TRBV9 and TRBJ1-1; D is perhaps TRBD1 (6 bases). CDR3 size: 14 residues. Trimming left V 0 bases short and J 8 bases short, with 14 bases between. Looked up from germline, CDR1 is SGDLS and CDR2 is YYNGEE.